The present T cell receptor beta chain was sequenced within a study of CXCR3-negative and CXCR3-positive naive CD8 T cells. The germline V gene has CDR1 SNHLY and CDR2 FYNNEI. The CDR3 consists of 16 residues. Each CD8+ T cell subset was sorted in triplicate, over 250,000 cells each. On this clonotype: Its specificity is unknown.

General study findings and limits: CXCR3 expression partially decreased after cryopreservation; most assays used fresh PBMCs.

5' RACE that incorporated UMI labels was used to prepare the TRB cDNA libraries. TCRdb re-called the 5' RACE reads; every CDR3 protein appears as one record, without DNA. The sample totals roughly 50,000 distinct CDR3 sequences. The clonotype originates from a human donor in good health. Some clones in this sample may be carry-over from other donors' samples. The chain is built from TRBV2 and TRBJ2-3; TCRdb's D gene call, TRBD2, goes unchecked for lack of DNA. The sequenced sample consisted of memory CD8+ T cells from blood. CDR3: CASSEPQRGRRDTQYF.